This T cell receptor (beta chain) was identified during a study of identical twins. Healthy Caucasian individuals made up all the donors. MiXCR, run by TCRdb on the 5' RACE reads, gives a single entry per CDR3 protein. Altogether 300,000 to 400,000 distinct CDR3 sequences are present, 12% being singletons, with the ten largest covering around 7.8%. Comment on this clonotype: Its cognate antigen is unknown.

CDR3 length: 12 amino acids. V gave up 6 bases and J gave up 5 bases, with 11 bases separating them. Germline V gene data show CDR1 as SNHLY and CDR2 as FYNNEI. Study-wide results and limits: Insertions were fewer in abundant cord blood beta clonotypes, whereas memory repertoires showed none of this pattern. The study drew conclusions from cross-sectional statistical analysis, not from following the same donors. The study found excess low generation probability among twin-shared out-of-frame alpha sequences.

These sequences were also reported in another study, on yellow fever vaccine responses in identical twins.

The chain employs TRBV2 and TRBJ2-7, with D unclear. The sequencing input was CD8+ T cells sorted from blood. This sequence originates from a woman aged 18 to 35 in good health. CDR3 in DNA: TGTGCCAGCAGACCAGCCCCTCACGAGCAGTACTTC. As protein: CASRPAPHEQYF. Full variable domain (outside the CDR3, taken from reference TRBV2 and TRBJ2-7): EPEVTQTPSHQVTQMGQEVILRCVPISNHLYFYWYRQILGQKVEFLVSFYNNEISEKSEIFDDQFSVERPDGSNFTLKIRSTKLEDSAMYFCASRPAPHEQYFGPGTRLTVT.